This TCR beta chain was sequenced for a study of T cell changes during pregnancy in multiple sclerosis. CDR3 length: 16 residues. V dropped 2 bases and J dropped 3 bases, with 13 bases sitting between them. Germline V gene data show CDR1 as MNHEY and CDR2 as SMNVEV (reference sequence). Sequencing was performed with immunoSEQ multiplex PCR; in TCRdb, only in-frame clones are kept and a portion is missing. The sample contains under 70,000 clones, about 94% of which appear only once. The receptor comes from a female donor with multiple sclerosis, enrolled in a pregnancy study. This chain uses TRBV27 with TRBJ1-4; tentatively, D is TRBD1 (5 bases). This specimen was CD8+ T cells from peripheral blood mononuclear cells, taken after pregnancy. The CDR3 loop is CASSLTRGRANEKLFF. For the CDR3, the DNA is TGTGCCAGCAGTTTAACGCGGGGCAGAGCTAATGAAAAACTGTTTTTT.